Below, one TCR beta chain is given with its context. Per the germline V gene, CDR1 is SGHTA and CDR2 is FQGTGA. The CDR3 spans 18 residues. The germline V and J ends were trimmed by 4 bases and 4 bases, with 24 bases remaining between them. Generated by immunoSEQ multiplex PCR, the TCRdb table keeps only in-frame clones and is missing some. The table records roughly 81,000 clones, roughly four fifths of them present only once. This record belongs to a study of blood T cell repertoires in COVID-19. At the level of the study: Samples of COVID-19 (acute and convalescent) were obtained from the United States, Italy and Spain.

The sample comprised peripheral blood. This sequence was found in a man aged 60 to 75 with acute or convalescent COVID-19. This chain connects TRBV7-3 to TRBJ2-3; TRBD2 is a possible D gene (6 bases). The DNA of the CDR3 is TGTGCCAGCAGCTCCAGTCTAGCGAAGGAAGGATATTCAGATACGCAGTATTTT. It translates to CASSSSLAKEGYSDTQYF.